These 30 T cell receptor beta chains came from one sample sequenced in a study of cytomegalovirus exposure and HLA in healthy donors. Assay: immunoSEQ multiplex PCR; the TCRdb copy retains only in-frame clones and omits some. The data hold around 70,000 clones, with around 94% observed a single time. The sequencing input was PBMCs. The origin of the receptors is a man in his late teens or twenties in good health and CMV-seropositive.

A word on this clone: An end of the junction does not agree with germline; a read error may underlie this. The chain joins TRBV9 to TRBJ2-7, with TRBD2 matching 15 bases. Germline V gene data show CDR1 as SGDLS and CDR2 as YYNGEE. The CDR3 is 20 amino acids. The CDR3 is CARSVFRGGGLAGGSSEQYF. CDR3 nucleotides: TGTGCCCGCAGCGTATTCCGTGGGGGGGGACTAGCGGGAGGATCCTCCGAGCAGTACTTC.

The chain couples TRBV27 to TRBJ2-2; D remains unclear. Trimming shortened V by 6 bases and J by 6 bases, and 11 bases separated the two germline ends. CDR1 is MNHEY, CDR2 SMNVEV, per germline (reference sequence). There are 13 residues in the CDR3. The CDR3 spells CASSPLLAGELFF. The CDR3 DNA sequence: TGTGCCAGCAGCCCTCTACTCGCCGGGGAGCTGTTTTTT.

This chain links TRBV27 with TRBJ2-7; D is unresolved. Germline V gives CDR1 MNHEY, CDR2 SMNVEV (reference sequence). Trimming shortened V by 0 bases and J by 2 bases, and 8 bases separated the two germline ends. The CDR3 extends over 14 amino acids. The CDR3 DNA is TGTGCCAGCAGTTTATCGCCCAGTACCTACGAGCAGTACTTC. Its protein is CASSLSPSTYEQYF.

The chain has TRBV19 and TRBJ2-3; tentative D call: TRBD2 (5 bases). The germline V gene encodes CDR1 LNHDA and CDR2 SQIVND (reference sequence). This CDR3 is built from 15 residues. With 6 bases removed from V and 3 bases from J, the gap between germline ends came to 16 bases. The CDR3 is CASSLYVWETDTQYF. The CDR3, as DNA: TGTGCCAGTAGCCTTTACGTATGGGAGACAGATACGCAGTATTTT.

This clone was observed a single time. The rearrangement uses TRBV9 and TRBJ1-4; maybe TRBD1 (6 bases). V was clipped by 3 bases and J by 5 bases, with 8 bases between them. The CDR3 extends over 13 amino acids. Germline-derived CDR1 and CDR2 are SGDLS and YYNGEE. The CDR3, as DNA: TGTGCCAGCAGCGCGGACAGCAATGAAAAACTGTTTTTT. This codes for CASSADSNEKLFF.

The V and J genes are TRBV9 and TRBJ1-5; 7 positions match TRBD1. The junction had 7 bases not matched to a gene; V was cut back by 4 bases and J by 3 bases. Germline assignment: CDR1 SGDLS and CDR2 YYNGEE. This CDR3 region has 15 residues. CDR3 DNA: TGTGCCAGCAGCTTGGGGACAGAGATCAATCAGCCCCAGCATTTT. Residues: CASSLGTEINQPQHF.

Only one count was recorded for this clone. The gene calls are TRBV15 and TRBJ2-7; possibly TRBD1 for D (5 bases). The CDR3 spans 15 residues. Looked up from germline, CDR1 is LNHNV and CDR2 is YYDKDF (reference sequence). Between the trimmed V and J ends, which lost 0 bases and 4 bases, there was a span of 13 bases. The CDR3 coding sequence is TGTGCCACCAGCAGAGATCAGGGCAGGGATTACGAGCAGTACTTC. It codes for CATSRDQGRDYEQYF.

The V and J genes are TRBV21-1 and TRBJ1-5. TRBV21-1 is an annotated pseudogene. This CDR3 region has 17 residues. This CDR3 is CASSKVRGRGAIQPQHF. The CDR3 DNA follows: TGTGCCAGCAGCAAAGTTAGGGGTCGGGGGGCTATTCAGCCCCAGCATTTT.

The chain links TRBV5-4 to TRBJ1-2; weak D call: TRBD1 (5 bases). The CDR3 extends over 12 amino acids. The V gene lost 2 bases and the J gene lost 4 bases, with 6 bases spanning the gap. Per the germline V gene, CDR1 is SGHNT and CDR2 is YYREEE (reference sequence). CDR3 sequence reads: CASSLDSYGYTF. The CDR3 region has the DNA TGTGCCAGCAGCTTAGACAGCTATGGCTACACCTTC.

This chain connects TRBV6-1 to TRBJ2-6; tentatively, D is TRBD2 (5 bases). Trimming removed 8 bases at V and 1 base at J, with 6 bases between. CDR1 is MNHNS and CDR2 is SASEGT in the germline V gene. This CDR3 is built from 13 residues. Here the CDR3 DNA reads TGTGCCAGCCGAGGGTCTGGGGCCAACGTCCTGACTTTC. Encoded protein: CASRGSGANVLTF.

The V gene is TRBV11-3, the J gene TRBJ2-3; maybe TRBD1 (6 bases). Between the trimmed V and J ends, which lost 5 bases and 6 bases, there was a span of 15 bases. The CDR3 totals 14 residues. CDR1 SGHNT and CDR2 YENEEA come from the germline V gene. CDR3 loop: CASSQQGSEDTQYF. CDR3 coding DNA: TGTGCCAGCAGCCAACAGGGTAGTGAGGATACGCAGTATTTT.

V usage is TRBV13 and J usage is TRBJ1-2; no clear D. CDR1 and CDR2 from the germline V gene are PRHDT and FYEKMQ (reference sequence). The CDR3 spans 17 residues. V gave up 0 bases and J gave up 6 bases, with 20 bases separating them. The CDR3 region is CASSLGNPRAGFHGYTF. CDR3 nucleotide sequence: TGTGCCAGCAGCTTAGGCAACCCGCGAGCGGGCTTCCATGGCTACACCTTC.

The chain combines TRBV19 with TRBJ1-1; D is unresolved. CDR1 is LNHDA and CDR2 is SQIVND in the germline V gene (reference sequence). The CDR3 loop spans 12 amino acids. V was trimmed by 5 bases and J by 6 bases, leaving 10 bases between them. This chain's CDR3 is CASSFPGAEAFF. CDR3 nucleotide sequence: TGTGCCAGTAGTTTCCCCGGGGCTGAAGCTTTCTTT.

The chain is built from TRBV7-3 and TRBJ2-2, with D possibly matching TRBD2 (5 bases). The length of the CDR3 is 17 residues. Trimming stripped 5 bases from V and 2 bases from J, with 18 bases between. CDR1 and CDR2 (germline): SGHTA, FQGTGA. CDR3: CASSPTGLSVNTGELFF. CDR3 DNA sequence: TGTGCCAGCAGCCCAACCGGACTTTCCGTTAACACCGGGGAGCTGTTTTTT.

V is TRBV5-1 and J is TRBJ1-5; the D gene is possibly TRBD1 (5 bases). The CDR3 consists of 14 residues. Germline V gene sequence: CDR1 SGHRS, CDR2 YFSETQ. The V end lost 4 bases, the J end lost 5 bases, and 13 bases lay between the germline ends. The CDR3 region is CASSEDGGDQPQHF. The CDR3 DNA reads TGCGCCAGCAGCGAGGACGGGGGAGATCAGCCCCAGCATTTT. Drawing the rest from reference TRBV5-1 and TRBJ1-5, the complete variable domain is KAGVTQTPRYLIKTRGQQVTLSCSPISGHRSVSWYQQTPGQGLQFLFEYFSETQRNKGNFPGRFSGRQFSNSRSEMNVSTLELGDSALYLCASSEDGGDQPQHFGDGTRLSIL.

This clone has only one observation. The V and J genes are TRBV28 and TRBJ1-2; D perhaps matches TRBD1 (5 bases). The V end was cut by 6 bases, the J end by 4 bases, with 18 bases between. In germline, CDR1 is MDHEN, CDR2 SYDVKM. The CDR3 is 15 residues long. The CDR3 sequence is CASRAGTPWGYGYTF. The CDR3, as DNA: TGTGCCAGCAGGGCAGGGACTCCTTGGGGCTATGGCTACACCTTC.

The chain carries TRBV5-1 and TRBJ2-7, with 12 bases identical to TRBD2. Per the germline V gene, CDR1 is SGHRS and CDR2 is YFSETQ. This CDR3 region has 17 residues. V lost 3 bases to trimming and J lost 4 bases; unmatched junction nucleotides: 11. The CDR3 nucleotides are TGCGCCAGCAGCTATATGCCGGGACTAGCGGGCGGGTACGAGCAGTACTTC. This codes for CASSYMPGLAGGYEQYF.

The rearrangement joins TRBV11-2 to TRBJ2-7; D might be TRBD1 (5 bases). The CDR3 totals 13 residues. CDR1 and CDR2 from the germline V gene are SGHAT and FQNNGV. Between the trimmed V and J ends, which lost 8 bases and 3 bases, there was a span of 14 bases. The DNA for the CDR3 is TGTGCCAGCGGGCCAGGGAACCACTACGAGCAGTACTTC. Protein: CASGPGNHYEQYF.

The rearrangement uses TRBV6-1 and TRBJ1-5, with D perhaps matching TRBD1 (5 bases). Germline-derived CDR1 and CDR2 are MNHNS and SASEGT. This CDR3 has 16 residues. V was clipped by 2 bases and J by 1 base, with 12 bases between them. CDR3 coding DNA: TGTGCCAGCAGTGAAACGTACGGGGGAAGCAATCAGCCCCAGCATTTT. This sequence encodes CASSETYGGSNQPQHF.

The chain is built from TRBV11-2 and TRBJ2-3, with 9 bases that match TRBD2. The CDR3 spans 19 residues. Germline trimming cut 3 bases from V and 4 bases from J; bases unmatched to any gene: 17. Germline V lookup: CDR1 SGHAT, CDR2 FQNNGV. CDR3 sequence: CASSFRSVGSGRRADTQYF. The CDR3 DNA sequence: TGTGCCAGCAGCTTCCGATCGGTCGGTAGCGGGAGAAGGGCAGATACGCAGTATTTT. Variable domain in full (rest from reference TRBV11-2 and TRBJ2-3): EAGVAQSPRYKIIEKRQSVAFWCNPISGHATLYWYQQILGQGPKLLIQFQNNGVVDDSQLPKDRFSAERLKGVDSTLKIQPAKLEDSAVYLCASSFRSVGSGRRADTQYFGPGTRLTVL.

This chain joins TRBV27 and TRBJ2-5; TRBD1 might be the D (6 bases). CDR3 length: 14 amino acids. From germline, CDR1 is MNHEY and CDR2 SMNVEV (reference sequence). Trimming removed 7 bases from V and 2 bases from J, with 14 bases in between. The CDR3 DNA sequence: TGTGCCAGCACTTTCAGGGGCGGACAAGAGACCCAGTACTTC. Translation gives CASTFRGGQETQYF.

The sample holds one count of this clone. The gene calls are TRBV9 and TRBJ2-1; 9 positions agree with TRBD2. V was pared by 4 bases and J by 9 bases, with 5 bases of the junction left unmatched. The CDR3 contains 13 residues. CDR1 and CDR2 from the germline V gene are SGDLS and YYNGEE. CDR3 sequence (DNA): TGTGCCAGCAGCCCTCTAGCGGGAACTGAGCAGTTCTTC. Its translation: CASSPLAGTEQFF.

The genes are TRBV7-9 and TRBJ2-3, with TRBD2 matching over 7 bases. V trimming: 3 bases; J trimming: 1 base; junction bases outside the gene matches: 4. The germline V gene encodes CDR1 SEHNR and CDR2 FQNEAQ (reference sequence). The CDR3 length is 15 residues. CDR3: CASSFKRERTDTQYF. The CDR3 DNA follows: TGTGCCAGCAGCTTTAAGCGGGAACGCACAGATACGCAGTATTTT.

This chain connects TRBV7-3 to TRBJ2-1, with 11 positions matching TRBD2. CDR1 is SGHTA, CDR2 FQGTGA, per germline. The CDR3 is 17 amino acids. The trim removed 5 bases at V and 7 bases at J, leaving 13 bases unmatched. The CDR3 nucleotides read TGTGCCAGCAGCCAACAGACGGGACTAGCGGTAAGAAATGAGCAGTTCTTC. Protein sequence: CASSQQTGLAVRNEQFF.

The V gene is TRBV28, the J gene TRBJ2-7; 8 bases fit TRBD1. The CDR3 totals 14 residues. Germline assignment: CDR1 MDHEN and CDR2 SYDVKM. The V gene end was trimmed by 5 bases and the J gene end by 3 bases; junction bases not matched to a gene: 6. CDR3 residues: CASSNRGAGYEQYF. In nucleotides, the CDR3 is TGTGCCAGCAGTAACAGGGGGGCAGGCTACGAGCAGTACTTC.

The chain couples TRBV11-3 to TRBJ2-7; D gene unclear. Trimming left V 5 bases short and J 0 bases short, with 8 bases between. The germline V gene encodes CDR1 SGHNT and CDR2 YENEEA. This CDR3 region has 13 residues. CDR3 nucleotide sequence: TGTGCCAGCAGCGGTCAGTCCTCCTACGAGCAGTACTTC. It translates to CASSGQSSYEQYF.

The V and J genes are TRBV7-3 and TRBJ2-7, with 15 nucleotides matching TRBD2. Germline V lookup: CDR1 SGHTA, CDR2 FQGTGA. This CDR3 contains 18 residues. The junction had 10 bases not matched to a gene; V was cut back by 5 bases and J by 2 bases. The CDR3 DNA reads as TGTGCCAGCAGCGAGTTCGGGACTAGCGGGAGGCGCCCCTACGAGCAGTACTTC. The encoded protein is CASSEFGTSGRRPYEQYF.

The gene calls are TRBV28 and TRBJ2-4, with D possibly being TRBD1 (5 bases). V lost 5 bases and J 7 bases, leaving 6 bases between the germline ends. The CDR3 length is 11 residues. Germline V gene data show CDR1 as MDHEN and CDR2 as SYDVKM. The CDR3, as DNA: TGTGCCAGCAGTGGGGCTAACATTCAGTACTTC. Translation gives CASSGANIQYF.

This clone appeared once. This rearrangement joins TRBV15 to TRBJ2-3; D possibly corresponds to TRBD2 (5 bases). Germline V CDR1 and CDR2: LNHNV, YYDKDF (reference sequence). The germline V and J ends were trimmed by 0 bases and 4 bases, with 11 bases remaining between them. The CDR3 runs to 15 residues. The CDR3: CATSRDRGNSDTQYF. In DNA, the CDR3 is TGTGCCACCAGCAGAGATCGAGGGAACTCAGATACGCAGTATTTT.

V usage is TRBV30 and J usage is TRBJ1-3; TRBD1 matches 7 bases. This CDR3 contains 15 residues. V gave up 2 bases and J gave up 0 bases; unmatched junction bases: 4. Germline V gene sequence: CDR1 GTSNPN, CDR2 SVGIG (reference sequence). The CDR3 is CAWSTGVSSGNTIYF. The CDR3 bases are TGTGCCTGGAGTACAGGGGTTAGCTCTGGAAACACCATATATTTT.